Listed here is a single TCR beta chain. This specimen belongs to a study of cytomegalovirus exposure and HLA in healthy donors. The CDR3 totals 15 residues. The J segment lost 4 bases and the V segment lost 5 bases, leaving 5 bases of the junction unmatched. Germline loops: CDR1 SNHLY, CDR2 FYNNEI. The PCR was carried out with 60 Vbeta primers and 13 Jbeta primers. Repertoires were generated with immunoSEQ multiplex PCR, while TCRdb's copy carries only in-frame clones and drops some. The sample includes about 90,000 clones, about 88% of them seen just once. The clonotype comes from a man younger than 35 in good health and CMV-seronegative. The specimen was PBMCs. The chain joins TRBV2 to TRBJ2-1; TRBD1 aligns across 10 bases. The DNA for the CDR3 is TGTGCCAGCAGTCCCGGGACAGGGGTATACAATGAGCAGTTCTTC. Its translation: CASSPGTGVYNEQFF.